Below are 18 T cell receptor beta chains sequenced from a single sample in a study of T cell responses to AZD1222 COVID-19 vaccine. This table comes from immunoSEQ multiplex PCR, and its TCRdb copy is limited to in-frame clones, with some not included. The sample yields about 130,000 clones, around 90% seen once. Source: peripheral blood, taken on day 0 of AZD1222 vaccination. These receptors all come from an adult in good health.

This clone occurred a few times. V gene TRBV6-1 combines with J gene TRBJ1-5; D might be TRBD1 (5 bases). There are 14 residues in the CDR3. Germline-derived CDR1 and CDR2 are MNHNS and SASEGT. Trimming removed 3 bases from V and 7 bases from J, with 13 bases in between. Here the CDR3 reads CASSDPAGQQPQHF. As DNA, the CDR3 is TGTGCCAGCAGTGACCCAGCAGGGCAACAGCCCCAGCATTTT.

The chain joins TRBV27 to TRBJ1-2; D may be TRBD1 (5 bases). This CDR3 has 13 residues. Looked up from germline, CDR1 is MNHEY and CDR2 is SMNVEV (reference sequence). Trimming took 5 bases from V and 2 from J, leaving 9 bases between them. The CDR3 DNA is TGTGCCAGCAGTGTGGCAGGGAACTATGGCTACACCTTC. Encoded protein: CASSVAGNYGYTF.

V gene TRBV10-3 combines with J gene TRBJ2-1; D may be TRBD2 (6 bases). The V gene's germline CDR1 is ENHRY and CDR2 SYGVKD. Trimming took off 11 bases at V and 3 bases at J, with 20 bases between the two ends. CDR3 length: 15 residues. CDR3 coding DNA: TGTGCCGTCGGGACTCCCAACGACCTCTACAATGAGCAGTTCTTC. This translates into CAVGTPNDLYNEQFF.

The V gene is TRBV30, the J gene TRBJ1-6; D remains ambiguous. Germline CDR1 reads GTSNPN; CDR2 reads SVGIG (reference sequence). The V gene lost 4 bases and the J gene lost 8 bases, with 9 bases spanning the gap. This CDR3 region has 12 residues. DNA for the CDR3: TGTGCCTGGAAATTTGGTTATTCACCCCTCCACTTT. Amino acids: CAWKFGYSPLHF. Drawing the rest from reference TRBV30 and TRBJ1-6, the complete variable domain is SQTIHQWPATLVQPVGSPLSLECTVEGTSNPNLYWYRQAAGRGLQLLFYSVGIGQISSEVPQNLSASRPQDRQFILSSKKLLLSDSGFYLCAWKFGYSPLHFGNGTRLTVT.

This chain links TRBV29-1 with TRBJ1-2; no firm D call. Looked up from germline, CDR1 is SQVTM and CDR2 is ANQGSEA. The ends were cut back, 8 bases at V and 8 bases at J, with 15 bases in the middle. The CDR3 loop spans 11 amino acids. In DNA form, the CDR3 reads TGCAGCCTGGGGAGCGACTGGGGCTACACCTTC. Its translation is CSLGSDWGYTF.

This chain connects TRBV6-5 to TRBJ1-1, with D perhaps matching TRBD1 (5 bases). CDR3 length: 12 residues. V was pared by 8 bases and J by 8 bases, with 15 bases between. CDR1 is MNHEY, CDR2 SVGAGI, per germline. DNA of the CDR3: TGTGCCAGCGGGTCAGGGTCTGGGGAAGCTTTCTTT. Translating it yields CASGSGSGEAFF.

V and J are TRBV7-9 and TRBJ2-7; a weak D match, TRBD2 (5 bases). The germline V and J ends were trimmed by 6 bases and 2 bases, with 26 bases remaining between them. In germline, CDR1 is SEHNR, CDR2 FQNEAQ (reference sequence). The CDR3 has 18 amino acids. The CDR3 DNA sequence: TGTGCCAGCAGTTCTATTCGGGGTCGTCGAACGAAAACCTACGAGCAGTACTTC. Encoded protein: CASSSIRGRRTKTYEQYF.

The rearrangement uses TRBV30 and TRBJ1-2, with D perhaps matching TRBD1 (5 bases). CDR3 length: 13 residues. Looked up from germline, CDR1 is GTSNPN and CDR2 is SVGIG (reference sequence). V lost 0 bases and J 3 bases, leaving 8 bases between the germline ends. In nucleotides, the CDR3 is TGTGCCTGGAGTGTCTGGGGGTACTATGGCTACACCTTC. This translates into CAWSVWGYYGYTF.

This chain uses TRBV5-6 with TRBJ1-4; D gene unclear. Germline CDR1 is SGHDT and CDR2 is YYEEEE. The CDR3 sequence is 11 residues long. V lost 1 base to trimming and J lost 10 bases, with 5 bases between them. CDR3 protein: CASSLKGKLFF. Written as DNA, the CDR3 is TGTGCCAGCAGCTTGAAGGGAAAACTGTTTTTT.

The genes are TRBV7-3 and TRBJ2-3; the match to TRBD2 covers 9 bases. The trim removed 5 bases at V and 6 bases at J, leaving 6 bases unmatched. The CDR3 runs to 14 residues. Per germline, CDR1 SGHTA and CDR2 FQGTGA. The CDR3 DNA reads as TGTGCCAGCAGCATTAGCGGGGGCCCGGATACGCAGTATTTT. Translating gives CASSISGGPDTQYF.

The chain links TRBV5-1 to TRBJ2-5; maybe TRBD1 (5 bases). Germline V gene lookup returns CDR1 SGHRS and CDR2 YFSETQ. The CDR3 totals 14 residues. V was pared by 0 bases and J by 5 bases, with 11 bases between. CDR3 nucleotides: TGCGCCAGCAGCTTGGATGGGGCCTTGGAGACCCAGTACTTC. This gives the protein CASSLDGALETQYF.

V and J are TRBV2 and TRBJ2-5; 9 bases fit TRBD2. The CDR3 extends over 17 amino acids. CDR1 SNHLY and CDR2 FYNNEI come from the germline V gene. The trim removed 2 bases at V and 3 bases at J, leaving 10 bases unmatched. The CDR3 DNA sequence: TGTGCCAGCAGTGAATCCCCCGGACTAGCGATAAAAGAGACCCAGTACTTC. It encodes CASSESPGLAIKETQYF.

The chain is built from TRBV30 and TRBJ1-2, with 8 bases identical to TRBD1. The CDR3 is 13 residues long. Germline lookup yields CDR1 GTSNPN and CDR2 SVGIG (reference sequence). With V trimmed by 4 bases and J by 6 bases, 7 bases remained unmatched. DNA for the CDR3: TGTGCCTGGACGGTCCGACAGGGGCATGGCTACACCTTC. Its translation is CAWTVRQGHGYTF.

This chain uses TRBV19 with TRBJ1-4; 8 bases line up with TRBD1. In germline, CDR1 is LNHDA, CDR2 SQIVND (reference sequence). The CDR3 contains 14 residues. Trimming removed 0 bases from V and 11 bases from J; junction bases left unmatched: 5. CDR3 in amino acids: CASSIDLGTGKLFF. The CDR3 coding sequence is TGTGCCAGTAGTATAGACCTTGGGACAGGTAAACTGTTTTTT. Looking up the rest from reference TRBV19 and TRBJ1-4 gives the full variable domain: DGGITQSPKYLFRKEGQNVTLSCEQNLNHDAMYWYRQDPGQGLRLIYYSQIVNDFQKGDIAEGYSVSREKKESFPLTVTSAQKNPTAFYLCASSIDLGTGKLFFGSGTQLSVL.

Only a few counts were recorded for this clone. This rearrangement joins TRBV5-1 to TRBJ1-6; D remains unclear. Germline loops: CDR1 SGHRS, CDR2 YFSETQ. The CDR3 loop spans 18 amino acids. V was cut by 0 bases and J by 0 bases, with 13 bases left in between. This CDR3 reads CASSLAEGFSSYNSPLHF. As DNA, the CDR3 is TGCGCCAGCAGCTTGGCCGAGGGTTTTAGCTCCTATAATTCACCCCTCCACTTT.

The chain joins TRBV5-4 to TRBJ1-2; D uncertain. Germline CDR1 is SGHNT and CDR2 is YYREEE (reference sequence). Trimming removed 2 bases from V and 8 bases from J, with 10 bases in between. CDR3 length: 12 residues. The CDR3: CASSLVGDGYTF. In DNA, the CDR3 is TGTGCCAGCAGCTTAGTAGGAGACGGCTACACCTTC.

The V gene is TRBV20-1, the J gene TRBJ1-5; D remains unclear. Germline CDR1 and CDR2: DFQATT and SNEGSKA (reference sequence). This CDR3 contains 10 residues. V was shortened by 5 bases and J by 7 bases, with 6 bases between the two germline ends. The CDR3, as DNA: TGCAGTGCTCTAAGCCAGCCCCAGCATTTT. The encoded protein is CSALSQPQHF.

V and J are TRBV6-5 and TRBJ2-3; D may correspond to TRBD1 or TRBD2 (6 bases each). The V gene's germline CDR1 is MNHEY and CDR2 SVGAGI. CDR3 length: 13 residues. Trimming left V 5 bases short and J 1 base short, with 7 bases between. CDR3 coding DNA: TGTGCCAGCAGTAGGGGGGGCACAGATACGCAGTATTTT. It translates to CASSRGGTDTQYF.